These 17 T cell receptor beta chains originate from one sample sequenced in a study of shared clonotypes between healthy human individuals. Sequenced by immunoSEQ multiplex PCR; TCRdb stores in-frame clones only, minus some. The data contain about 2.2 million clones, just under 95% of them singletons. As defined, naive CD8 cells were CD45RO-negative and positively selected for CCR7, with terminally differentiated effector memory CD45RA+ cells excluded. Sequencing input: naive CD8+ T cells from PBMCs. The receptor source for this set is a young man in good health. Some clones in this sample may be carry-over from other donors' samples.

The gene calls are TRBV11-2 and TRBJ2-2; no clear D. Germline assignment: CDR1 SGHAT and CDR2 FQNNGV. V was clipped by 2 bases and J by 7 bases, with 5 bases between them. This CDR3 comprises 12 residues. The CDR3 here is CASSLWDGELFF. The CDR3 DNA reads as TGTGCCAGCAGCTTATGGGACGGGGAGCTGTTTTTT.

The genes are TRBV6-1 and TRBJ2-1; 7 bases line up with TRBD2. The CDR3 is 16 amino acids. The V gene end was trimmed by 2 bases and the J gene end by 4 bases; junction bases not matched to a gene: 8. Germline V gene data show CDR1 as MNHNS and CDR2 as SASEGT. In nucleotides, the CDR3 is TGTGCCAGCAGTGAATGGGACTATGGGGTATACAATGAGCAGTTCTTC. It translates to CASSEWDYGVYNEQFF.

CDR3: CASSGRVPDPDTQYF. In nucleotides, the CDR3 is TGTGCCTCCTCGGGAAGGGTACCAGACCCAGATACGCAGTATTTT. The chain couples TRBV11-3 to TRBJ2-3, with D possibly being TRBD2 (5 bases). Looked up from germline, CDR1 is SGHNT and CDR2 is YENEEA. Trimming pared 11 bases from V and 4 bases from J, leaving 22 bases between. CDR3 length equals 15 residues.

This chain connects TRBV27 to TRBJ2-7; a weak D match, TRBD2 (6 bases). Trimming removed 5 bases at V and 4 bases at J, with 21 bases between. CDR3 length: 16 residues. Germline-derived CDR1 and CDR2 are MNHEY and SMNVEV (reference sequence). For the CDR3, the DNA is TGTGCCAGCAGTCCGGGGGTAGATGGAAGCCGGTACGAGCAGTACTTC. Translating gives CASSPGVDGSRYEQYF.

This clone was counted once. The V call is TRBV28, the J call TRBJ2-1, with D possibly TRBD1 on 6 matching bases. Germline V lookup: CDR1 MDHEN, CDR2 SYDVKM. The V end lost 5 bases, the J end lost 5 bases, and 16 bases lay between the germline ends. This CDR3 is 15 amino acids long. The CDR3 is CASSPPGDWHNEQFF. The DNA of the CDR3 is TGTGCCAGCAGTCCACCAGGGGATTGGCACAATGAGCAGTTCTTC.

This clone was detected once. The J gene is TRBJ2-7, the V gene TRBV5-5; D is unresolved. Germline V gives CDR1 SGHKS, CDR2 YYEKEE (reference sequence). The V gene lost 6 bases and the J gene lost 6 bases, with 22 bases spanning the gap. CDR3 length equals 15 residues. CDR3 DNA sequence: TGTGCCAGCATCTGGGGATTCGGTGATGGCCGCGAGCAGTACTTC. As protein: CASIWGFGDGREQYF.

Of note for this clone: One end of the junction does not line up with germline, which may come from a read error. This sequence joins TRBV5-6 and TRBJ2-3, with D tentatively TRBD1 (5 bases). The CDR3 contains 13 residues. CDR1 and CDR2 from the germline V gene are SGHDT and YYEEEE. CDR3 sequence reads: CASSVTGTDTQYF. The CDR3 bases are TGTGCCAGCAGCGTCACAGGCACCGATACGCAGTATTTT.

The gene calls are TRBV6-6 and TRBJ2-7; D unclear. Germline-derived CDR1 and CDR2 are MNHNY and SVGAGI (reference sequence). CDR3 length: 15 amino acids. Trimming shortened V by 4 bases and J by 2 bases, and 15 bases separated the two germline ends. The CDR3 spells CASSFDPGIAYEQYF. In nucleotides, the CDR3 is TGTGCCAGCAGTTTTGACCCTGGAATAGCCTACGAGCAGTACTTC.

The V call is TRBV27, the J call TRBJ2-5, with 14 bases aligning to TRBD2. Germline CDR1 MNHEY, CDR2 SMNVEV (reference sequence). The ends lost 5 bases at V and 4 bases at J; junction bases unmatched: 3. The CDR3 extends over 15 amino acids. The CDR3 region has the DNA TGTGCCAGCAGTACAGGACTAGCGGGAGGAGAGACCCAGTACTTC. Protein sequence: CASSTGLAGGETQYF.

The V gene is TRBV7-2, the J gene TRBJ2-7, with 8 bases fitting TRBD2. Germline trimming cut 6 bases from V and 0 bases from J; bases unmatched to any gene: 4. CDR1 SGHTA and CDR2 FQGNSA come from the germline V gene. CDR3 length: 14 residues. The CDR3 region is CASSSGAFSYEQYF. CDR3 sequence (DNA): TGTGCCAGCAGTAGCGGGGCCTTCTCCTACGAGCAGTACTTC.

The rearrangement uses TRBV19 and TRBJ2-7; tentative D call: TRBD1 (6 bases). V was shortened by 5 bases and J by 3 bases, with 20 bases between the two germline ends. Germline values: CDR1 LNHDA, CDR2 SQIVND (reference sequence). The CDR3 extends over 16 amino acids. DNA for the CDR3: TGTGCCAGTAGTCCCACAAGGGACATATTACTCTACGAGCAGTACTTC. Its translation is CASSPTRDILLYEQYF.

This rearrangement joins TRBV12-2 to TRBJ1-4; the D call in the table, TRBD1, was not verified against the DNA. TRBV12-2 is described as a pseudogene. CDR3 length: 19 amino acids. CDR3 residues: CASRPPTRDRGSTNEKLFF. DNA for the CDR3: TGTGCAAGTCGCCCACCTACCCGGGACAGGGGTTCAACTAATGAAAAACTGTTTTTT.

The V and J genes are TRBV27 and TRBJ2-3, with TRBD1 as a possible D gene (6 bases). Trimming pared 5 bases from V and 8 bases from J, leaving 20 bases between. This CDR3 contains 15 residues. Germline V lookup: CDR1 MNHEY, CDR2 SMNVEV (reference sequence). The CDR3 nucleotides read TGTGCCAGCAGTCTCACAACCCCACAGGGCCGTACGCAGTATTTT. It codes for CASSLTTPQGRTQYF.

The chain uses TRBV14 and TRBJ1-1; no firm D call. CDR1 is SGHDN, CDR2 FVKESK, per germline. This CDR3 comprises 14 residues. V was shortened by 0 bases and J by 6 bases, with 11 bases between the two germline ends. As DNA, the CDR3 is TGTGCCAGCAGCCAAGATTGGCCGGCGGCTGAAGCTTTCTTT. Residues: CASSQDWPAAEAFF.

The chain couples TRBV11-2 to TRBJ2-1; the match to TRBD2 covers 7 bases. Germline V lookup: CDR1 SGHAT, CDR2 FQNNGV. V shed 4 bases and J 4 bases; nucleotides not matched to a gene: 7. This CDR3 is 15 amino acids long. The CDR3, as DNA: TGTGCCAGCAGCTCCGAGCGGGGATTATACAATGAGCAGTTCTTC. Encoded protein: CASSSERGLYNEQFF. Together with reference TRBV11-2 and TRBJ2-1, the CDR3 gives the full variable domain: EAGVAQSPRYKIIEKRQSVAFWCNPISGHATLYWYQQILGQGPKLLIQFQNNGVVDDSQLPKDRFSAERLKGVDSTLKIQPAKLEDSAVYLCASSSERGLYNEQFFGPGTRLTVL.

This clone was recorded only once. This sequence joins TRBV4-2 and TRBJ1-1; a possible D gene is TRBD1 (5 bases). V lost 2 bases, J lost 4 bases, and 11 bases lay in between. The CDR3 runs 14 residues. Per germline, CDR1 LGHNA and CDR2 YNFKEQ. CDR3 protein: CASSQQGSSTEAFF. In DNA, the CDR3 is TGTGCCAGCAGCCAACAGGGTAGTAGCACTGAAGCTTTCTTT.

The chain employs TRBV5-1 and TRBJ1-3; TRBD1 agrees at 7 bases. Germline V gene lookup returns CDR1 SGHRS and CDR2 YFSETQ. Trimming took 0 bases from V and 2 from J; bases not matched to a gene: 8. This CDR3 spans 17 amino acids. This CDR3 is CASSLAIQTGTGNTIYF. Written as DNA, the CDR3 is TGCGCCAGCAGCTTGGCTATCCAGACAGGGACTGGAAACACCATATATTTT.